What follows describes a single T cell receptor (beta chain). These data originate in a study of blood T cell repertoires in COVID-19. Across the whole study: Acute and convalescent COVID-19 samples came from the United States, Italy and Spain.

Here immunoSEQ multiplex PCR was the method, and the copy in TCRdb shows in-frame clones only, minus some. The table includes 84,000 or so clones, over 80% detected once. Sequenced material: peripheral blood. This sequence originates from a woman aged 60-70 years with active COVID-19.

This CDR3 reads CAISGGPGELFF. The CDR3 coding sequence is TGTGCCATCAGTGGGGGGCCCGGGGAGCTGTTTTTT. The chain carries TRBV10-3 and TRBJ2-2; D perhaps matches TRBD1 (6 bases). Germline V gives CDR1 ENHRY, CDR2 SYGVKD. V was shortened by 4 bases and J by 6 bases, with 6 bases between the two germline ends. The CDR3 has 12 residues.